The entry below describes one T cell receptor beta chain. Its recognized antigen is unknown. Base-call qualities are not available, and no considerably larger clone is one nucleotide away. The data are from a study of blood T cells in healthy people across ages (dated by TCRdb to about 2015). Concerning the study at large: In model experiments, template switching captured roughly one uniquely barcoded TCR beta cDNA molecule for every two T cells. The study measured age-related changes in TCR beta repertoire diversity using deep sequencing normalized with unique cDNA molecular identifiers. The donors were split into four age groups: young (average about 16 years), middle-aged (39), aged (roughly 65) and long-lived (roughly 86). Donors of different ages were randomly distributed across sequencing lanes to avoid experimental bias. Using the same blood draw, the study looked at two additional independent replicas of 1 million unique cDNA reads for two donors, one aged 18 to 30 and the other aged 80 or older.

Donors were 39 systemically healthy Caucasian individuals from Russia aged roughly 6 to 90 years. Each donor gave roughly 9.5 milliliters of peripheral blood, collected into EDTA-treated Vacutainer tubes. Ficoll-Paque density-gradient centrifugation was used to isolate PBMCs, with at least 6.5 million obtained per sample. Trizol reagent was used to extract total RNA from PBMCs, with at least 5.5 micrograms per sample. The percentages of naive CD45RAhigh/CD27high T cells were determined by flow cytometry on a PBMC aliquot from every donor. Library method: 5' RACE. Sequencer: Illumina HiSeq 2500. A second PCR of roughly 6 to 11 cycles was run with a J-beta primer mix and a sample-barcoded 5' primer. Each TCR beta cDNA molecule received a unique molecular identifier from a template-switch 5' adaptor carrying 12 random nucleotides. Each sample yielded at least 3 million CDR3-containing paired-end reads. First-strand cDNA synthesis was performed from all RNA using the Mint cDNA synthesis kit, with priming by a TRBC-specific oligonucleotide. After uracil-DNA glycosylase treatment, a first 18-cycle PCR used universal primers M1SS and BC2_uni_R on all cDNA. In the original analysis: For normalization, 1 million high-quality reads were randomly selected from each sample, with every read carrying a distinct molecular identifier. Reads with shared molecular identifiers were discarded instead of being binned into consensus sequences. MiTCR, with a Q25 quality threshold and the strictest error-elimination algorithm, was used for CDR3 identification, clonotype clustering and error correction. A nonparametric unseen species model with Euler transformation was used to estimate a lower bound on total TCR beta diversity. TCRdb cleaned the public reads at Q25 with fastp, built clones with MiXCR and kept in-frame beta chains. Each entry is one CDR3 protein sequence, shown with its most common DNA and genes. Clone size and V and J calls follow TCRdb, not the original study. Counted in this sample were around 800,000 distinct CDR3 sequences; around half of them appeared once. The top ten constitute around a sixth of the sample.

Study-wide conclusions, independent of this receptor: Observed TCR beta diversity per million T cells fell roughly linearly with age, and a significant reduction was already apparent by age approximately 40. Conclusive comparison of naive and antigen-experienced compartments was prevented by the profiling of bulk unsorted PBMCs. The long-lived group showed more naive CD4+ T cells, fewer expanded clones and increased TCR diversity than the aged group, suggesting age selection. The percentage of naive T cells measured by flow cytometry correlated strongly with observed TCR beta diversity. Because the CMV infection status of the donors was unknown, age-related changes in expanded clonotypes may potentially have been confounded. Total diversity estimates from one million sequenced T cells were considered lower bounds and underestimates.

Reading from cysteine to phenylalanine, the CDR3 counts 15 amino acids. Of all the DNA, just the CDR3 is kept, 45 bases in frame from base 1. A distance of 11 bases separates the germline ends of V and J, which lose 4 bases and 0 bases respectively. CDR1 and CDR2, looked up from the germline V gene, are SGHRS and YFSETQ. The clonotype comes from a man older than 75 in good health. Sequenced input: blood. The chain is assembled from TRBV5-1 and TRBJ2-1, with the D gene uncertain. The CDR3 amino acid sequence is: CASSHSQNSYNEQFF. DNA sequence: TGCGCCAGCAGCCATTCACAGAACTCCTACAATGAGCAGTTCTTC.